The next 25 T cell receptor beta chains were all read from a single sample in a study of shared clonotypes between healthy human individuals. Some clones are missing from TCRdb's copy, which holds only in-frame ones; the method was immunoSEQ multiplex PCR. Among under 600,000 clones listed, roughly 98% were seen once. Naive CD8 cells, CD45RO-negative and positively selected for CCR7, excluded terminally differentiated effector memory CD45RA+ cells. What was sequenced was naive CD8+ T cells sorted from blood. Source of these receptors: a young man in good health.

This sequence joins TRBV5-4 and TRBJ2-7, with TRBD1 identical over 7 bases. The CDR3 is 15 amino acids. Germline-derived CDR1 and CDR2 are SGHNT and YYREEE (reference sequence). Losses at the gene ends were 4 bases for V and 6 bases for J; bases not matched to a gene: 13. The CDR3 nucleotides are TGTGCCAGCAGCCCGGAGACAGGGTTGGCTCCCGAGCAGTACTTC. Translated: CASSPETGLAPEQYF.

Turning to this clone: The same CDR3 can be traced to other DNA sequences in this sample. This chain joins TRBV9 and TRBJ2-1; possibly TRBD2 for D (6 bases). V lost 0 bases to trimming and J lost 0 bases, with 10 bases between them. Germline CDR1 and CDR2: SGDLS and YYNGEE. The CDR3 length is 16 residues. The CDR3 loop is CASSVVAVSSYNEQFF. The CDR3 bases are TGTGCCAGCAGCGTAGTAGCGGTGAGCTCCTACAATGAGCAGTTCTTC. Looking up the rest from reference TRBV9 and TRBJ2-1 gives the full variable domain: DSGVTQTPKHLITATGQRVTLRCSPRSGDLSVYWYQQSLDQGLQFLIQYYNGEERAKGNILERFSAQQFPDLHSELNLSSLELGDSALYFCASSVVAVSSYNEQFFGPGTRLTVL.

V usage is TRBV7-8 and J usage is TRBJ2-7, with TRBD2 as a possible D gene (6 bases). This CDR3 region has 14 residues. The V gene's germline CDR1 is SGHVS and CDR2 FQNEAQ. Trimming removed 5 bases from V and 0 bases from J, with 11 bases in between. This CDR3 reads CASSQEGSSYEQYF. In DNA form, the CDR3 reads TGTGCCAGCAGCCAGGAGGGGTCCTCCTACGAGCAGTACTTC.

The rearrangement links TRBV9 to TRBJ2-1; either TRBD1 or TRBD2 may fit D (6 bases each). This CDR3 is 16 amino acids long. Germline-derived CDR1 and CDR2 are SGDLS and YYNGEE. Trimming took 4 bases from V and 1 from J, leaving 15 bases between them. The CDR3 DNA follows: TGTGCCAGCAGCCTCATGGGGGGCGGGTCCTACAATGAGCAGTTCTTC. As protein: CASSLMGGGSYNEQFF.

Here the CDR3 reads CASRQIGGTSGETQYF. Written as DNA, the CDR3 is TGTGCCAGCAGACAAATAGGGGGTACCTCTGGAGAGACCCAGTACTTC. This chain uses TRBV7-9 with TRBJ2-5; a weak D match, TRBD1 (6 bases). The CDR3 consists of 16 residues. Germline CDR1 SEHNR, CDR2 FQNEAQ (reference sequence). V was pared by 6 bases and J by 4 bases, with 21 bases between.

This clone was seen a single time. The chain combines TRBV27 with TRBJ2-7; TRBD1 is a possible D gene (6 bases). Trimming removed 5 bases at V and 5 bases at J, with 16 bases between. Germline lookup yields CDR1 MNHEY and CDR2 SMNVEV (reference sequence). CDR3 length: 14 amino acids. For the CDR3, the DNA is TGTGCCAGCAGTCTTGTTTACAGGGCCGACGAGCAGTACTTC. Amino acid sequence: CASSLVYRADEQYF.

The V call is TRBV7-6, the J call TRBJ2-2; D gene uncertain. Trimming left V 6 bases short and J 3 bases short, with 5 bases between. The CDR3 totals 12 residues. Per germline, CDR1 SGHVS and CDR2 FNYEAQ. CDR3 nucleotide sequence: TGTGCCAGCAGAGCGTACACCGGGGAGCTGTTTTTT. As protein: CASRAYTGELFF.

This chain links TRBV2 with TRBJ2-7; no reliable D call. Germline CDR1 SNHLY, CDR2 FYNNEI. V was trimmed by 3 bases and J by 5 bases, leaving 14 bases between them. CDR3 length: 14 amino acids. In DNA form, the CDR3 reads TGTGCCAGCAGTGACCGGACGTCACGGGACGAGCAGTACTTC. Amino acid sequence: CASSDRTSRDEQYF.

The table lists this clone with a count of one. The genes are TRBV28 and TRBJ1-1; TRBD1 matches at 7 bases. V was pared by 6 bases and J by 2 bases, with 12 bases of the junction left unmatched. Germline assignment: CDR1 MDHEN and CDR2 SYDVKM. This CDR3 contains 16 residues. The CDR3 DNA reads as TGTGCCAGCAGCCTAGCACCGGGACAGATAAACACTGAAGCTTTCTTT. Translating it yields CASSLAPGQINTEAFF.

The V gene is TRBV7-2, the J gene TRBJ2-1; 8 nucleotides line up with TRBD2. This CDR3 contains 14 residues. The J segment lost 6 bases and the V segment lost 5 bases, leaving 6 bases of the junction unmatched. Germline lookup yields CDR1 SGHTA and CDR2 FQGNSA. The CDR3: CASSPGGASNEQFF. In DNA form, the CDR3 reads TGTGCCAGCAGCCCGGGGGGGGCGAGCAATGAGCAGTTCTTC.

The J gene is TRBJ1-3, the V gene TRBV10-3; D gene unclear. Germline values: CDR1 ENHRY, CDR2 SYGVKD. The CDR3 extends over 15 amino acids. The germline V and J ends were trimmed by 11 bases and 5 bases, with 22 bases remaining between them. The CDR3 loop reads CASSDNFPPRNTIYF. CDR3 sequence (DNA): TGTGCCTCCTCAGACAATTTCCCACCTCGAAACACCATATATTTT.

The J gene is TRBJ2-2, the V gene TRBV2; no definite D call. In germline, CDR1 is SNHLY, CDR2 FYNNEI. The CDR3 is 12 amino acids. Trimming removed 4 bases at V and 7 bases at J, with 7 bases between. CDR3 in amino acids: CASSGRIGELFF. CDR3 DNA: TGTGCCAGCAGTGGACGGATCGGGGAGCTGTTTTTT.

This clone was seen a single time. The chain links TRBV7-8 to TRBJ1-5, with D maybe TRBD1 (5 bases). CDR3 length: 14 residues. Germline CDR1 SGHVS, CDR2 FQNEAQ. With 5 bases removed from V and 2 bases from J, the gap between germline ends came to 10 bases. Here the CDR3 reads CASSPGGGNQPQHF. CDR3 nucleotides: TGTGCCAGCAGCCCGGGAGGGGGCAATCAGCCCCAGCATTTT. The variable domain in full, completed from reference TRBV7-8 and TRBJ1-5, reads GAGVSQSPRYKVAKRGQDVALRCDPISGHVSLFWYQQALGQGPEFLTYFQNEAQLDKSGLPSDRFFAERPEGSVSTLKIQRTQQEDSAVYLCASSPGGGNQPQHFGDGTRLSIL.

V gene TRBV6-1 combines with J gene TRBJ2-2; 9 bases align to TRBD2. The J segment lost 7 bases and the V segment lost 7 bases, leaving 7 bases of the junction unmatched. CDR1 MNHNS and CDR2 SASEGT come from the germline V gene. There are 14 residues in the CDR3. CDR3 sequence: CASMGTSPSGELFF. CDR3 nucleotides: TGTGCCAGCATGGGGACTAGCCCGAGCGGGGAGCTGTTTTTT.

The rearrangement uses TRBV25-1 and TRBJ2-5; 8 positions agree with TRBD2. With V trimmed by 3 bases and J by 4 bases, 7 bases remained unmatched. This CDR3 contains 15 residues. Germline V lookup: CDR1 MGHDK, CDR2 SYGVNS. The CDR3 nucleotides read TGTGCCAGCAGTGACGGACTAGCCCCTATAGAGACCCAGTACTTC. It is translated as CASSDGLAPIETQYF.

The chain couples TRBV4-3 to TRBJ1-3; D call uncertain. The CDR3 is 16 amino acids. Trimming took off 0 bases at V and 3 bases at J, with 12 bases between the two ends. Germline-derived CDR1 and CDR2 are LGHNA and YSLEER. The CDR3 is CASSQDNWGGGNTIYF. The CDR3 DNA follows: TGCGCCAGCAGCCAAGATAACTGGGGAGGTGGAAACACCATATATTTT.

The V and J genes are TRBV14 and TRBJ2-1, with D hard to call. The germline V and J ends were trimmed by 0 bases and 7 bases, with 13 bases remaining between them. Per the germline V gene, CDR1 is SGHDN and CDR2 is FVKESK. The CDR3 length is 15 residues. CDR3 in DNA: TGTGCCAGCAGCCAAGATTGGCGCGGTGTTAATGAGCAGTTCTTC. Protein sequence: CASSQDWRGVNEQFF.

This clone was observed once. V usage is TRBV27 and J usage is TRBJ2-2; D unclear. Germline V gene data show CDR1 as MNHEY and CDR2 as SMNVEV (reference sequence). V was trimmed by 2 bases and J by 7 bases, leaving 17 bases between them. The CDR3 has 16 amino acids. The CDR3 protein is CASSLGLLGSGGELFF. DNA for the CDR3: TGTGCCAGCAGTTTAGGGTTGTTGGGTTCGGGCGGGGAGCTGTTTTTT.

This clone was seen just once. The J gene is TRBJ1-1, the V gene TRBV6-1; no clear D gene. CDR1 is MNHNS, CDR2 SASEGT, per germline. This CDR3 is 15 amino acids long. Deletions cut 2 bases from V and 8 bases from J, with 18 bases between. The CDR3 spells CASSESPLSGMEAFF. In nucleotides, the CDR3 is TGTGCCAGCAGTGAATCCCCCTTATCCGGGATGGAAGCTTTCTTT.

This CDR3 is CASSLVVDEKLFF. In DNA form, the CDR3 reads TGCGCCAGCAGCTTGGTTGTGGATGAAAAACTGTTTTTT. The chain joins TRBV5-1 to TRBJ1-4; D is undetermined. Germline CDR1 SGHRS, CDR2 YFSETQ. The CDR3 covers 13 residues. The V end lost 0 bases, the J end lost 6 bases, and 6 bases lay between the germline ends.

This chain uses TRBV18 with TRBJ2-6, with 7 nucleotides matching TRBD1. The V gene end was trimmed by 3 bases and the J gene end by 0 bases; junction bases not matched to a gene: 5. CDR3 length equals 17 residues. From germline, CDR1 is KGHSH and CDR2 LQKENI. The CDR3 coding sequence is TGTGCCAGCTCACCCATGGACAGGACCTCTGGGGCCAACGTCCTGACTTTC. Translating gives CASSPMDRTSGANVLTF.

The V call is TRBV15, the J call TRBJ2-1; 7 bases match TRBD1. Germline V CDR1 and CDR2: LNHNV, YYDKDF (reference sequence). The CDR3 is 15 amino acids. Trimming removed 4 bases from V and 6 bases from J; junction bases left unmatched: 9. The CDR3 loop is CATSMTGTVTNEQFF. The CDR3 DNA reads TGTGCCACCAGCATGACCGGGACAGTCACCAATGAGCAGTTCTTC.

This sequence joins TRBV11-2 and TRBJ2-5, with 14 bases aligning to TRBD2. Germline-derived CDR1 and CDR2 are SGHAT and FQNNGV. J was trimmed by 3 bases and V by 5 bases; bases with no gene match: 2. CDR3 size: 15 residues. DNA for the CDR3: TGTGCCAGCAGCAAGACTAGCGGGAGGGAAGAGACCCAGTACTTC. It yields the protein CASSKTSGREETQYF.

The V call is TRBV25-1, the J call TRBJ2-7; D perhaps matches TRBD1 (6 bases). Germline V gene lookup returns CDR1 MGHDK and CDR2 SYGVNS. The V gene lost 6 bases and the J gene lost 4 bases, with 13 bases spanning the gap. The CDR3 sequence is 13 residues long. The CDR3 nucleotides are TGTGCCAGCAGCAAGGGGGTAGCGTACGAGCAGTACTTC. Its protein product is CASSKGVAYEQYF.

In nucleotides, the CDR3 is TGTGCCAGCAGTCAAACAGAATACTCCTACGAGCAGTACTTC. Translating it yields CASSQTEYSYEQYF. The rearrangement links TRBV28 to TRBJ2-7; D gene uncertain. The CDR3 loop spans 14 amino acids. The V end was cut by 5 bases, the J end by 0 bases, with 11 bases between. Looked up from germline, CDR1 is MDHEN and CDR2 is SYDVKM.